The 14 T cell receptor beta chains below were found in one sample sequenced in a study of patients and donors after allogeneic stem cell transplantation. TCRdb re-called the RT-PCR reads through MiXCR, storing one row per CDR3 protein. The table includes 900,000 to 1,000,000 distinct CDR3 sequences, approximately 18% detected once. The sample consisted of blood, either unsorted or a sorted T cell fraction (not recorded which). The receptors derive from a human donor who was either an allogeneic HSCT recipient or a stem cell or donor lymphocyte infusion donor (not recorded which). It is not recorded whose cells these are; they may come from a transplant donor.

The rearrangement links TRBV11-2 to TRBJ2-7; 9 nucleotides agree with TRBD2. This CDR3 region has 14 residues. With V trimmed by 6 bases and J by 5 bases, 8 bases remained unmatched. The germline V gene has CDR1 SGHAT and CDR2 FQNNGV. The CDR3 DNA reads as TGTGCCAGCAGTGTAGTGTCTAGCGGGAACGAGCAGTACTTC. As protein: CASSVVSSGNEQYF. Complete variable domain (other parts from reference TRBV11-2 and TRBJ2-7): EAGVAQSPRYKIIEKRQSVAFWCNPISGHATLYWYQQILGQGPKLLIQFQNNGVVDDSQLPKDRFSAERLKGVDSTLKIQPAKLEDSAVYLCASSVVSSGNEQYFGPGTRLTVT.

At least ten counts were recorded for this clonotype. V gene TRBV12-3 or TRBV12-4 combines with J gene TRBJ2-3; D may be TRBD2 (6 bases). V shed 4 bases and J shed 5 bases, with 16 bases lying between them. The CDR3 loop spans 15 amino acids. CDR3 protein: CASSSFVKAGDTQYF. In nucleotides, the CDR3 is TGTGCCAGCAGTTCTTTTGTTAAAGCGGGAGATACGCAGTATTTT.

This clonotype was seen more than once but under ten times. The chain recombines TRBV5-6 with TRBJ2-5; TRBD2 agrees at 12 bases. The length of the CDR3 is 16 residues. With V trimmed by 6 bases and J by 4 bases, 10 bases remained unmatched. Germline V gene lookup returns CDR1 SGHDT and CDR2 YYEEEE. The CDR3 reads CASNLLAGGPRETQYF. Written as DNA, the CDR3 is TGTGCCAGCAACCTACTAGCGGGGGGCCCCCGAGAGACCCAGTACTTC.

The rearrangement joins TRBV12-3 or TRBV12-4 to TRBJ2-5, with D maybe TRBD2 (6 bases). The CDR3 is made up of 13 amino acids. V was pared by 6 bases and J by 6 bases, with 14 bases between. Here the CDR3 reads CASSPGGFQTQYF. The CDR3, as DNA: TGTGCCAGCAGCCCCGGGGGATTTCAGACCCAGTACTTC.

In this sample, this clonotype turned up a few times. The CDR3 DNA sequence: TGTGCCACCAGTGAGAGGCGCACCGGGGAGCTGTTTTTT. Translation gives CATSERRTGELFF. The rearrangement uses TRBV24-1 and TRBJ2-2, with D unresolved. The CDR3 spans 13 residues. V lost 4 bases and J lost 4, with 6 bases in between. Germline CDR1 reads KGHDR; CDR2 reads SFDVKD.

This clonotype was counted between two and nine times. The genes are TRBV7-2 and TRBJ1-5; maybe TRBD1 (6 bases). Germline CDR1 and CDR2: SGHTA and FQGNSA. V was shortened by 4 bases and J by 0 bases, with 16 bases between the two germline ends. The CDR3 loop spans 17 amino acids. CDR3 in amino acids: CASSYSRDTISNQPQHF. CDR3 bases: TGTGCCAGCAGCTACTCAAGGGACACCATTAGCAATCAGCCCCAGCATTTT.

This clonotype was observed a few times. The chain employs TRBV4-2 and TRBJ1-2; 7 nucleotides match TRBD1. The CDR3 covers 16 residues. Germline V gene lookup returns CDR1 LGHNA and CDR2 YNFKEQ. V lost 2 bases to trimming and J lost 4 bases; unmatched junction nucleotides: 10. The CDR3 loop is CASSQLYPGQSYGYTF. The CDR3 DNA is TGTGCCAGCAGCCAACTGTACCCGGGACAGTCCTATGGCTACACCTTC.

This clonotype has a count of ten or more. V and J are TRBV4-2 and TRBJ2-2; D unclear. Trimming shortened V by 3 bases and J by 3 bases, and 8 bases separated the two germline ends. The CDR3 covers 14 residues. Per germline, CDR1 LGHNA and CDR2 YNFKEQ. CDR3 nucleotides: TGTGCCAGCAGCCATAATAGGGACACCGGGGAGCTGTTTTTT. Amino acid sequence: CASSHNRDTGELFF.

V gene TRBV5-5 combines with J gene TRBJ2-2; D call uncertain. V was clipped by 6 bases and J by 0 bases, with 15 bases between them. The CDR3 sequence is 16 residues long. CDR1 is SGHKS, CDR2 YYEKEE, per germline (reference sequence). The CDR3 sequence is CASTNWATANTGELFF. CDR3 bases: TGTGCCAGCACTAACTGGGCCACAGCGAACACCGGGGAGCTGTTTTTT.

V and J are TRBV18 and TRBJ1-1; tentative D call: TRBD1 (5 bases). This CDR3 comprises 14 residues. The germline V and J ends were trimmed by 2 bases and 4 bases, with 11 bases remaining between them. From germline, CDR1 is KGHSH and CDR2 LQKENI. The CDR3 loop reads CASSPGGVGTEAFF. CDR3 in DNA: TGTGCCAGCTCACCAGGGGGGGTTGGCACTGAAGCTTTCTTT.

This clonotype has just a few counts. The rearrangement joins TRBV9 to TRBJ2-5; 9 nucleotides match TRBD2. V trimming: 0 bases; J trimming: 2 bases; junction bases outside the gene matches: 11. Germline V gives CDR1 SGDLS, CDR2 YYNGEE. The CDR3 is 18 residues long. DNA for the CDR3: TGTGCCAGCAGCGTAGGGAGGGGGTCTAGCGGGGCTCAAGAGACCCAGTACTTC. It specifies CASSVGRGSSGAQETQYF.

The gene calls are TRBV6-5 and TRBJ1-6; 10 nucleotides align to TRBD1. The CDR3 is 14 residues long. The V and J ends lost 2 bases and 8 bases, in that order; junction bases with no gene match: 0. The germline gives CDR1 MNHEY, CDR2 SVGAGI. The chain's CDR3 is CASSYGTGDSPLHF. CDR3 coding DNA: TGTGCCAGCAGTTACGGGACAGGGGATTCACCCCTCCACTTT.

This clonotype was seen only a few times. The chain carries TRBV5-1 and TRBJ2-1; D call uncertain. The CDR3 is made up of 13 amino acids. V gave up 4 bases and J gave up 2 bases, with 7 bases separating them. Per germline, CDR1 SGHRS and CDR2 YFSETQ. The CDR3 DNA follows: TGCGCCAGCAGCCCGGCCCCCTACAATGAGCAGTTCTTC. Its translation: CASSPAPYNEQFF.

This clonotype was seen a few times. V usage is TRBV27 and J usage is TRBJ2-7, with D tentatively TRBD1 (6 bases). Germline V gene sequence: CDR1 MNHEY, CDR2 SMNVEV (reference sequence). The CDR3 contains 15 residues. V lost 3 bases and J lost 3, with 15 bases in between. The CDR3 DNA is TGTGCCAGCAGTTTCTCAGGGGAGAGGATCTACGAGCAGTACTTC. This sequence encodes CASSFSGERIYEQYF.